Below, one T cell receptor (beta chain) is given with its context. In germline, CDR1 is SGHAT, CDR2 FQNNGV. CDR3 length: 15 amino acids. The V and J ends lost 4 bases and 1 base respectively, with 13 bases between them. The data stem from a study of OX40 agonist ivuxolimab in advanced cancers. As for the study in general: Prior checkpoint blockade (anti-PD-1, anti-PD-L1 or anti-CTLA-4) was permitted; approximately 41% had it.

Here immunoSEQ multiplex PCR was the method, and the copy in TCRdb shows in-frame clones only, minus some. The data show about 20,000 clones, 70% to 90% seen once. The sequencing here drew on CD4+ or CD8+ T cells sorted from blood, taken in a trial of the OX40 agonist ivuxolimab. The chain is built from TRBV11-2 and TRBJ2-5; D not resolved. This TCR was sampled from an adult with an advanced solid tumor such as melanoma, head and neck, liver or kidney cancer. Here the CDR3 DNA reads TGTGCCAGCAGCTCGATAGGCGGAATCCAAGAGACCCAGTACTTC. It translates to CASSSIGGIQETQYF.